This is a list of T cell receptor beta chains from one sample in a study of blood T cells in healthy people across ages. One entry per CDR3 protein, called by TCRdb with MiXCR from the 5' RACE reads. In the table there are roughly 800,000 distinct CDR3 sequences, nearly 60% of which are singletons. The sample taken for sequencing was blood. The receptors originated from a young man in good health. CDR3s include the opening cysteine and the closing phenylalanine or tryptophan. A D gene is named only where the DNA matches it firmly. Size is omitted from some rows. Given values are once, few, many or a class for expanded clones.

d_gene,abundance,v_gene,j_gene,CDR3nt,CDR3aa
TRBD1,.,TRBV4-3,TRBJ2-1,TGCGCCAGCAGCGCACTCGGACAGGGGAATGAGCAGTTCTTC,CASSALGQGNEQFF
TRBD1,few,TRBV5-1,TRBJ1-1,TGCGCCAGCAGCTTGGAGGACAGGGGCACTGAAGCTTTCTTT,CASSLEDRGTEAFF
.,.,TRBV6-6,TRBJ1-2,TGTGCCAGCAGTTACCCGTCCGGGACCGACTATGGCTACACCTTC,CASSYPSGTDYGYTF
TRBD2,once,TRBV10-2,TRBJ2-1,TGCGCCAGCAGTGGACTGGGAACTAGCGGTTCCTACAATGAGCAGTTCTTC,CASSGLGTSGSYNEQFF
.,few,TRBV7-2,TRBJ2-3,TGTGCCAGCAGCTTTACGGCGGCGGGGACTAGCACAGATACGCAGTATTTT,CASSFTAAGTSTDTQYF
TRBD2,many,TRBV5-1,TRBJ2-5,TGCGCCAGCAGCGTGGGCTCTAGCGGCCTCCAAGAGACCCAGTACTTC,CASSVGSSGLQETQYF
.,.,TRBV5-6,TRBJ1-5,TGTGCCAGCAGCTTGAGAGGGCTGGGACAGCCCCAGCATTTT,CASSLRGLGQPQHF
.,.,TRBV11-2,TRBJ2-1,TGTGCCAGCAGCTTAGTTCCCTTGAGACTCAGTCACAATGAGCAGTTCTTC,CASSLVPLRLSHNEQFF
TRBD2,.,TRBV13,TRBJ2-1,TGTGCCAGCAGCCTCTGGACTAGCGGGAGGGCTTACAATGAGCAGTTCTTC,CASSLWTSGRAYNEQFF
.,.,TRBV12-3/TRBV12-4,TRBJ2-2,TGTGCCAGCAGTTTCGGGGGTTCGGGCACCGGGGAGCTGTTTTTT,CASSFGGSGTGELFF
.,.,TRBV20-1,TRBJ2-7,TGCAGTGCTAGCGGGGGAGTGAACTACGAGCAGTACTTC,CSASGGVNYEQYF
.,few,TRBV4-3,TRBJ2-4,TGCGCCAGCAGCCGAGGTCAAGGGGCTAGGCTTTCTGGGGAGCAGTACTTC,CASSRGQGARLSGEQYF
.,.,TRBV9,TRBJ1-2,TGTGCCAGCAGCCTCGGGACACGGCCGCATGGCTACACCTTC,CASSLGTRPHGYTF
TRBD1,once,TRBV2,TRBJ2-7,TGTGCCAGCCTGCCAGGGGGATTGGGCGAGCAGTACTTC,CASLPGGLGEQYF
.,.,TRBV15,TRBJ2-1,TGTGCCACCAGCAGGGCTGCAGGGGCCGATGAGCAGTTCTTC,CATSRAAGADEQFF
.,many,TRBV29-1,TRBJ2-7,TGCAGCGTTGCAGGGCAGGGTGACGAGCAGTACTTC,CSVAGQGDEQYF
.,once,TRBV20-1,TRBJ2-1,TGCAGTGCTTTCCGGGGAGGCACCTACAATGAGCAGTTCTTC,CSAFRGGTYNEQFF
.,.,TRBV20-1,TRBJ1-5,TGCAGTGCTCGATATAGCAATCAGCCCCAGCATTTT,CSARYSNQPQHF
.,.,TRBV5-8,TRBJ2-3,TGTGCCAGCAGCTTAAGCAGTAGGCTGGATACGCAGTATTTT,CASSLSSRLDTQYF
.,.,TRBV6-1,TRBJ2-5,TGTGCCAGCCGGCACAGCCAAGAGACCCAGTACTTC,CASRHSQETQYF
TRBD1,.,TRBV9,TRBJ1-2,TGTGCCAGCAGCGGACAGGGATCGAATGGCTACACCTTC,CASSGQGSNGYTF
.,.,TRBV20-1,TRBJ2-7,TGCAGTGCTAGTGGTCCGCACGGAACCTACGAGCAGTACTTC,CSASGPHGTYEQYF
TRBD2,.,TRBV15,TRBJ2-5,TGTGCCACCAGCAGAGATTTTGCGGGGGTGGAGACCCAGTACTTC,CATSRDFAGVETQYF
.,.,TRBV12-3/TRBV12-4,TRBJ1-2,TGTGCCAGCAGAGAGCAGCTAGCTAACTATGGCTACACCTTC,CASREQLANYGYTF
.,.,TRBV24-1,TRBJ1-1,TGTGCCACCAGTGATTCGAGGGTTGGTGAAGCTTTCTTT,CATSDSRVGEAFF
TRBD2,.,TRBV28,TRBJ2-3,TGTGCCATCGGGACTAGCGGTGTAGATACGCAGTATTTT,CAIGTSGVDTQYF
TRBD1,.,TRBV29-1,TRBJ2-1,TGCAGCGTTGAAGGGGACAGGGGGAGCAATGAGCAGTTCTTC,CSVEGDRGSNEQFF
.,few,TRBV27,TRBJ2-6,TGTGCCAGCAGTGAATACAGAGACTCTGGGGCCAACGTCCTGACTTTC,CASSEYRDSGANVLTF
TRBD1,.,TRBV11-2,TRBJ2-1,TGCGCCAGCAGCCTGGACAGGGGGACAGTAAATGAGCAGTTCTTC,CASSLDRGTVNEQFF
TRBD2,.,TRBV6-5,TRBJ2-1,TGTGCCAGCAGTTACTCGGGTCGGGAGGGGTACAATGAGCAGTTCTTC,CASSYSGREGYNEQFF
TRBD1,.,TRBV9,TRBJ2-7,TGTGCCAGCAGCCCGGGACAGCGACTTAGCTCCTACGAGCAGTACTTC,CASSPGQRLSSYEQYF
TRBD1,.,TRBV5-1,TRBJ1-2,TGCGCCAGCATGGGACAGAGCTATGGCTACAACTTC,CASMGQSYGYNF
.,.,TRBV5-6,TRBJ1-4,TGTGCCAGCAGCTTGGTGACAGGAAAACTGTTTTTT,CASSLVTGKLFF
TRBD1,many,TRBV6-2/TRBV6-3,TRBJ2-1,TGTGCCAGCAAACAGGGGGCGTCGTTTGAGCAGTTCTTC,CASKQGASFEQFF
TRBD2,few,TRBV29-1,TRBJ2-1,TGCAGCGTTCCCCGACTAGCGGGAGATGGGAATGAGCAGTTCTTC,CSVPRLAGDGNEQFF
.,.,TRBV29-1,TRBJ2-2,TGCAGCGTTGACCCCAACACCGGGGAGCTGTTTTTT,CSVDPNTGELFF
.,few,TRBV20-1,TRBJ2-1,TGCAGTGCTAGATGGAATGAGCAGTTCTTC,CSARWNEQFF
TRBD2,.,TRBV7-2,TRBJ2-5,TGTGCCAGCAGCCGTCAAAGCGGGGGGGCTGAAGAGACCCAGTACTTC,CASSRQSGGAEETQYF
TRBD1,.,TRBV7-4,TRBJ2-7,TGTGCCAGCAGCTTAGAGGGGCGGGGACAGGCCTTAATATCCTACGAGCAGTACTTC,CASSLEGRGQALISYEQYF
.,.,TRBV6-2/TRBV6-3,TRBJ2-3,TGTGCCAGCTCGGGAGTTACAGATACGCAGTATTTT,CASSGVTDTQYF
TRBD1,.,TRBV10-2,TRBJ1-5,TGCGCCAGCAGAGACAGGGGGACCAATCAGCCCCAGCATTTT,CASRDRGTNQPQHF
TRBD1,.,TRBV10-2,TRBJ2-7,TGCGCCAGCACGGGACAGGGATCCTACGAGCAGTACTTC,CASTGQGSYEQYF
.,few,TRBV29-1,TRBJ2-3,TGCAGCGGTGGAGATACGCAGTATTTT,CSGGDTQYF
.,few,TRBV2,TRBJ2-1,TGTGCCAGCAGTGGGGGCGTGGGGGGCTCCTACAATGAGCAGTTCTTC,CASSGGVGGSYNEQFF
.,once,TRBV20-1,TRBJ2-3,TGCAGTGCCGGTTGGGATGGGGCAGATACGCAGTATTTT,CSAGWDGADTQYF
.,.,TRBV12-3/TRBV12-4,TRBJ2-3,TGTGCCAGCACGATCTCGACTAATCAAGATACGCAGTATTTT,CASTISTNQDTQYF
.,.,TRBV14,TRBJ1-6,TGTGCCAGCAGCCCGGAGGTTAGGTCACCCCTCCACTTT,CASSPEVRSPLHF
.,.,TRBV24-1,TRBJ2-3,TGTGCCACCAGTGATTTGCCAGGAGGTACGCAGTATTTT,CATSDLPGGTQYF
.,.,TRBV9,TRBJ2-7,TGTGCCAGCAGCGTCCAAGCGGGCTCCTACGAGCAGTACTTC,CASSVQAGSYEQYF
.,.,TRBV14,TRBJ2-5,TGTGCCAGCAGCCAGTCGGACAACCAAGAGACCCAGTACTTC,CASSQSDNQETQYF
.,.,TRBV28,TRBJ1-2,TGTGCCAGCAGGACGACTAACTATGGCTACACCTTC,CASRTTNYGYTF
TRBD1,.,TRBV2,TRBJ1-2,TGTGCCAGCAGACCTGGGGACAGCACCTATGGCTACACCTTC,CASRPGDSTYGYTF
.,.,TRBV21-1,TRBJ1-6,TGTGCCAGAAGACTACCGAGCTCCTATAATTCACCCCTCCACTTT,CARRLPSSYNSPLHF